This TCR beta chain originates from a study of human T cells and chemical hapten exposure. Study details: Sensitization used 2% DPC on roughly 2 cm by roughly 2 cm upper inner arm skin. Upper-back patch tests with 0.01% DPC were read at 6 days. General study findings and limits: The donors suffered from alopecia, so their immune response may not match that of healthy people.

The time point here: patch test 2, 6 weeks after DPC sensitization. Treatment of the sample: therapeutic diphenylcyclopropenone sensitization with weekly scalp DPC. The starting material, unfractionated whole blood, was used for total RNA extraction. Individual cDNA molecules each carried unique molecular identifiers attached by the library. From the RACE reads, TCRdb called clonotypes with MiXCR, one entry per CDR3 protein. Counted here are tens of thousands of distinct CDR3 sequences, roughly 10% occurring once; the ten biggest clones make up 14%. This clonotype turned up a few times. Its antigen is currently unknown. The CDR3 contains 14 residues. In germline, CDR1 is MNHEY, CDR2 SVGAGI. V lost 4 bases to trimming and J lost 3 bases; unmatched junction nucleotides: 3.

The V and J genes are TRBV6-5 and TRBJ2-1, with 7 bases fitting TRBD2. Sequences were derived from whole blood, sampled in connection with sensitization to the hapten diphenylcyclopropenone (DPC). The TCR sequence derives from a woman aged 25 to 45 with alopecia areata. Some clones in this sample may be carry-over from other donors' samples. For the CDR3, the DNA is TGTGCCAGCAGTTCTAGCGGCTACTACAATGAGCAGTTCTTC. Translating it yields CASSSSGYYNEQFF.